A selection of T cell receptor beta chains follows, all from one sample in a study of CD8 T cells in ankylosing spondylitis. In TCRdb, the 5' RACE reads were re-called with MiXCR into one record per CDR3 protein. The sample holds about 140,000 distinct CDR3 sequences, approximately 8.4% seen once. Sequenced material: synovial fluid, either unsorted or a sorted T cell fraction (not recorded which). The receptors come from a male donor with ankylosing spondylitis. Each CDR3 is given with its conserved first and last residue. The D gene is left open where the match is weak. The size entry is marked missing in some rows and otherwise reads once, few, many or a size class.

clone size	V gene	D gene	J gene	CDR3 DNA	CDR3 protein
many	TRBV20-1	NA	TRBJ2-1	TGCAGTGCTTCTCGGGACACCTACAAAAATGAGCAGTTCTTC	CSASRDTYKNEQFF
many	TRBV5-1	NA	TRBJ1-4	TGCGCCAGCAGCTCCCCCGGGGAAGGGGGAGGTGAAAAACTGTTTTTT	CASSSPGEGGGEKLFF
NA	TRBV7-2	TRBD1	TRBJ2-7	TGTGCCAGCAGCTGGGGACAGGGAGTCCACGAGCAGTACTTC	CASSWGQGVHEQYF
many	TRBV6-1	TRBD1	TRBJ1-6	TGTGCCAGCAGTGAAATGACAGGGAAGGAATCACCCCTCCACTTT	CASSEMTGKESPLHF
few	TRBV5-1	NA	TRBJ2-2	TGCGCCAGCAGATACCGGGAAGCCCTGGCCGGGGAGCTGTTTTTT	CASRYREALAGELFF
few	TRBV5-1	TRBD1	TRBJ2-3	TGCGCCAGCAGCTGGGGTACAGGGGTAGGGCCAGATACGCAGTATTTT	CASSWGTGVGPDTQYF
NA	TRBV4-1	NA	TRBJ2-7	TGCGCCAGCAGCCAAGAAGCAGCGCCTACTACCTACGAGCAGTACTTC	CASSQEAAPTTYEQYF
many	TRBV13	NA	TRBJ1-1	TGTGCCAGCAGCTCGGGACGGAGGAACACTGAAGCTTTCTTT	CASSSGRRNTEAFF
NA	TRBV7-9	TRBD1	TRBJ1-1	TGTGCCAGCAGCACGGCCAGGGGGCTGTGGACTGAAGCTTTCTTT	CASSTARGLWTEAFF
many	TRBV29-1	TRBD1	TRBJ2-5	TGCAGCGGCAATACAGGGGAGGAGACCCAGTACTTC	CSGNTGEETQYF